These T cell receptor beta chains were read from a single sample in a study of cytomegalovirus exposure and HLA in healthy donors. The method was immunoSEQ multiplex PCR; TCRdb's version includes in-frame clones alone and lacks a portion of them. This table has approximately 190,000 clones, 87% appearing once. The sample taken for sequencing was PBMCs. The receptors originated from a man aged 25 to 45 in good health and CMV-seronegative. Each CDR3 is given with its conserved first and last residue. Fields, in order: CDR3 length, clone size, V gene, J gene, D gene, CDR3 DNA, CDR3 protein. D genes are given only for firm matches. Size is omitted from some rows. Given values are once, few, many or a class for expanded clones.

14	.	TRBV14	TRBJ1-2	.	TGTGCCAGCAGCCAAGTTCAGGGAGGGATTGGCTACACCTTC	CASSQVQGGIGYTF
13	.	TRBV11-2	TRBJ1-1	.	TGTGCCAGCAGCTTACAGGTGAACACTGAAGCTTTCTTT	CASSLQVNTEAFF
16	.	TRBV19	TRBJ1-5	TRBD1	TGTGCCAGTAGTATGGGCATACAGGGGGGCAATCAGCCCCAGCATTTT	CASSMGIQGGNQPQHF
11	.	TRBV6-5	TRBJ1-1	.	TGTGCCAGCGAGGGTGACACTGAAGCTTTCTTT	CASEGDTEAFF
17	.	TRBV11-1	TRBJ2-1	.	TGTGCCAGCAGCTTATTGGGCGGGGCAAGCTCCTACAATGAGCAGTTCTTC	CASSLLGGASSYNEQFF
14	.	TRBV19	TRBJ1-1	TRBD1	TGTGCCAGTACCTTGGACAGGGGGAACACTGAAGCTTTCTTT	CASTLDRGNTEAFF
15	.	TRBV29-1	TRBJ1-1	TRBD1	TGCAGCGTTGAATTTTCTGGTGGACAGGGCACTGAAGCTTTCTTT	CSVEFSGGQGTEAFF
12	.	TRBV7-9	TRBJ1-1	.	TGTGCCAGCAGCCTACGCGGGACTGAAGCTTTCTTT	CASSLRGTEAFF
15	.	TRBV7-2	TRBJ2-6	.	TGTGCCAGCAGCTTGCGGAGCTCTGGGGCCAACGTCCTGACTTTC	CASSLRSSGANVLTF
19	.	TRBV7-2	TRBJ2-6	.	TGTGCCAGCAGCTCACCGCGGGGGCCAGTGAGCTCTGGGGCCAACGTCCTGACTTTC	CASSSPRGPVSSGANVLTF
14	.	TRBV28	TRBJ1-3	TRBD1	TGTGCCAGCAGAGGGGACAGAGCTGGAAACACCATATATTTT	CASRGDRAGNTIYF
15	.	TRBV28	TRBJ2-7	.	TGTGCCAGCAGTCTCCGGGGGGCGATCTTCTACGAGCAGTACTTC	CASSLRGAIFYEQYF
15	.	TRBV29-1	TRBJ2-3	TRBD2	TGCAGCGTTGAAGGGGTAGCGGGGGGCCAGGATACGCAGTATTTT	CSVEGVAGGQDTQYF
13	.	TRBV2	TRBJ1-2	.	TGTGCCAGCAGTGCGGGGGAAAACTATGGCTACACCTTC	CASSAGENYGYTF
16	.	TRBV7-8	TRBJ2-5	TRBD2	TGTGCCAGCAGCTTAGCGTTCGGGGGGGCCGGAGAGACCCAGTACTTC	CASSLAFGGAGETQYF
13	.	TRBV5-1	TRBJ2-1	.	TGCGCCAGCAACGGAAATGCAGGGGATGAGCAGTTCTTC	CASNGNAGDEQFF
14	.	TRBV4-2	TRBJ2-1	.	TGTGCCAGCAGCCAAGAAGGAAACAGCAATGAGCAGTTCTTC	CASSQEGNSNEQFF
15	.	TRBV6-5	TRBJ1-4	.	TGTGCCAGCAGAACCGGGGGTCGGGCAGATGAAAAACTGTTTTTT	CASRTGGRADEKLFF
19	.	TRBV27	TRBJ2-3	.	TGTGCCAGCAGCTCGAGTGGAGGGGGGGCTCTAGGTAGCACAGATACGCAGTATTTT	CASSSSGGGALGSTDTQYF
15	.	TRBV6-5	TRBJ1-5	TRBD1	TGTGCCAGCAGGACAGGGGGAGTTAGCAATCAGCCCCAGCATTTT	CASRTGGVSNQPQHF
14	.	TRBV4-1	TRBJ2-5	TRBD1	TGCGCCAGCAGCCGGACAGGGGGCCAAGAGACCCAGTACTTC	CASSRTGGQETQYF
14	.	TRBV30	TRBJ2-7	TRBD2	TGTGCCTGGAGGACTAGCGGAAGGACCTACGAGCAGTACTTC	CAWRTSGRTYEQYF
15	.	TRBV7-9	TRBJ2-7	TRBD1	TGTGCCAGCAGCTTTGCGGGGACAGGGGCCTACGAGCAGTACTTC	CASSFAGTGAYEQYF
16	once	TRBV5-1	TRBJ2-5	TRBD2	TGCGCCAGCAAACCGGTAGCGGGAGTAATTGTGGAGACCCAGTACTTC	CASKPVAGVIVETQYF
15	.	TRBV7-2	TRBJ2-2	.	TGTGCCAGCAGACTGGGGGGAGAGGGGACCGGGGAGCTGTTTTTT	CASRLGGEGTGELFF
12	.	TRBV7-2	TRBJ2-3	.	TGTGCCAGCGGACTTTACACAGATACGCAGTATTTT	CASGLYTDTQYF
11	.	TRBV28	TRBJ2-7	.	TGTGCCACCCGAAGAGTCTACGAGCAGTACTTC	CATRRVYEQYF
14	once	TRBV5-4	TRBJ2-2	TRBD1	TGTGCCAGCCTCGACAGGGTATCCGCCGGGGAGCTGTTTTTT	CASLDRVSAGELFF
13	.	TRBV19	TRBJ2-7	TRBD1	TGTGCCAGTAGTAGCGGCAGGGGGAACGAGCAGTACTTC	CASSSGRGNEQYF
11	.	TRBV29-1	TRBJ2-7	.	TGCAGCGTTCTCGACAGCAACGAGCAGTACTTC	CSVLDSNEQYF
17	.	TRBV5-1	TRBJ2-1	TRBD2	TGCGCCAGCAGCTTGGTGGTAGCGGGGGGACTCTACAATGAGCAGTTCTTC	CASSLVVAGGLYNEQFF
16	few	TRBV6-6	TRBJ2-7	.	TGTGCCAGCAGTCCCAACCGACGCCGGGAAGATTACGAGCAGTACTTC	CASSPNRRREDYEQYF
16	.	TRBV28	TRBJ1-2	TRBD1	TGTGCCAGCGTCCCGACTGGACAGGAACCCCTCTATGGCTACACCTTC	CASVPTGQEPLYGYTF
12	.	TRBV4-1	TRBJ2-5	.	TGCGCCAGCAGCAGGGGTTCCGAGACCCAGTACTTC	CASSRGSETQYF
16	.	TRBV28	TRBJ1-5	.	TGTGCCAGCAGAATAACAGGGAAACGGAGCAATCAGCCCCAGCATTTT	CASRITGKRSNQPQHF
16	.	TRBV7-9	TRBJ2-3	TRBD2	TGTTCCAGCAGCCTGTCTAGCGGGGGCAGCACAGATACGCAGTATTTT	CSSSLSSGGSTDTQYF
12	.	TRBV27	TRBJ2-1	.	TGTGCCAGCAGTGTCGGAGCGGGTGAGCAGTTCTTC	CASSVGAGEQFF
15	.	TRBV7-6	TRBJ1-2	TRBD1	TGTGCCAGCAGCCCTGGGGACAGCTTGCTTTTTAGCTACACCTTC	CASSPGDSLLFSYTF
11	.	TRBV20-1	TRBJ1-4	.	TGCAGTGCCGCAACTAATGAAAAACTGTTTTTT	CSAATNEKLFF
15	once	TRBV7-6	TRBJ2-7	TRBD2	TGTGCCAGCAGCTCGGGGAGGGACTTCTCCTACGAGCAGTACTTC	CASSSGRDFSYEQYF
14	.	TRBV2	TRBJ2-3	TRBD2	TGTGCCAGCAGTGCCGAGCGGGGAACAGATACGCAGTATTTT	CASSAERGTDTQYF
16	.	TRBV6-6	TRBJ2-7	.	TGTGCCAGCAGTTACTCGTTGGACCGAGGGGGCTACGAGCAGTACTTC	CASSYSLDRGGYEQYF
16	.	TRBV19	TRBJ1-3	.	TGTGCCAGTAGTATATCCCGACAGGTCTCTGGAAACACCATATATTTT	CASSISRQVSGNTIYF
16	.	TRBV18	TRBJ2-7	TRBD1	TGTGCCAGCTCACCCTACTTGACAGGGGGTGCGGACGAGCAGTACTTC	CASSPYLTGGADEQYF
15	.	TRBV25-1	TRBJ2-7	TRBD1	TGTGCCAGCAGTGACACAGGGGGCAAACTCTACGAGCAGTACTTC	CASSDTGGKLYEQYF
14	.	TRBV5-5	TRBJ2-7	TRBD2	TGTGCCAGCAGCTTGTTGTCTAGCGGGAACGAGCAGTACTTC	CASSLLSSGNEQYF
12	.	TRBV29-1	TRBJ1-1	.	TGCAGCGTATTTTGGGGGGAGTTTGGGGCTTTCTTT	CSVFWGEFGAFF
14	.	TRBV19	TRBJ2-1	TRBD2	TGTGCCAGTAGTGTGACTAGCGGCTACAATGAGCAGTTCTTC	CASSVTSGYNEQFF
15	once	TRBV6-1	TRBJ1-3	TRBD1	TGTGCCAGCAGTGCGGGACAGGGTGGAAGAAACACCATATATTTT	CASSAGQGGRNTIYF
15	.	TRBV6-5	TRBJ1-6	.	TGTGCCAGCAGTACATCCGACACCTACAATTCACCCCTCCACTTT	CASSTSDTYNSPLHF
16	.	TRBV7-9	TRBJ1-4	.	TGTGCCAGCAGCTTACTCCAGGGGAGAAGTGGTGAAAAACTGTTTTTT	CASSLLQGRSGEKLFF